The clone carrying this T cell receptor (beta chain) was seen ten or more times. Antigen unknown. CDR1 and CDR2 from the germline V gene are MDHEN and SYDVKM. CDR3 length equals 10 residues. Trimming took 6 bases from V and 3 from J, leaving 2 bases between them. The data were obtained in a study of response to subunit inactivated influenza vaccine. TCRdb reanalysed the RT-PCR reads using MiXCR and keeps one entry per CDR3 protein. The profile covers about 540,000 distinct CDR3 sequences, with roughly 25% appearing a single time and 2.8% taken by the ten largest. The study, taken as a whole, reports: It was the authors' suggestion that each seasonal influenza vaccination recruits few new T cells.

The sample was also reused in another study, on T cells expressing NK-cell markers. From that study: A 5'RACE template switching approach incorporating UMIs was used to make TCR beta cDNA. With respect to HCMV, seven of the eight sequenced donors were seropositive, and one was seronegative. In about six donors, dominant NKG2C+ clonotypes were about 1.0-7.5% of CD8+ T cells. The study left the HCMV specificity of expanded NKG2C+ T cell clones unresolved.

The starting material was CD4+ T cells sorted from PBMCs, obtained roughly 12 days after vaccination. This sequence originates from a man aged 45-65 years who received an inactivated influenza vaccine. The rearrangement links TRBV28 to TRBJ2-5, with no clear D. CDR3 region: CASREETQYF. CDR3 bases: TGTGCCAGCAGGGAAGAGACCCAGTACTTC.